This TCR beta chain was recovered during a study of T cells after yellow fever vaccination. Concerning this clonotype: Its antigen remains unidentified.

Germline V gene data show CDR1 as LGHNA and CDR2 as YNFKEQ. The CDR3 length is 18 residues. V lost 4 bases, J lost 2 bases, and 14 bases stayed unmatched. Study-wide results and limits: Within FACS-sorted repertoires, abundant clonotypes contaminating from the bulk population could be present. A large majority of primary-vaccination clones showed up again after the booster (under 98% CD4, 75% to 90% CD8).

TCRdb independently ran MiXCR on the 5' RACE reads; one entry per CDR3 protein. The data hold hundreds of thousands of distinct CDR3 sequences, with about 15% observed a single time. Sequencing used PBMCs, obtained around 5 days after the first yellow fever vaccination. V usage is TRBV4-2 and J usage is TRBJ1-2, with TRBD1 identical over 9 bases. The sequence was collected from a man between 18 and 29 years old who received the YFV17D yellow fever vaccine. The CDR3 region has the DNA TGTGCCAGCAGCCCCTCTTGGGGGACAGGGACATCAAACTATGGCTACACCTTC. This codes for CASSPSWGTGTSNYGYTF.